The T cell receptor beta chain described here comes from a study of cytomegalovirus exposure and HLA in healthy donors listed by TCRdb under 2017. A note on the overall study: According to a later analysis, the approximately 120 validation repertoires were produced on the same platform as the roughly 720 repertoires of the first cohort. The aim of the study was to test whether cataloging public T cell receptors could identify signatures of past pathogen exposure. Along with the roughly 700-subject first cohort, a separate validation cohort of 120 different subjects was used. To predict cytomegalovirus infection status, the study combined high-throughput TCR immunosequencing, statistical association of individual TCRs with disease status, and machine learning.

Via the germline V gene, CDR1 is MNHEY and CDR2 SVGAGI. The CDR3 covers 15 residues, taking in both the cysteine and the phenylalanine. CDR3 DNA only is kept here, 45 bases in frame from base 1. A distance of 11 bases separates the germline ends of V and J, which lose 5 bases and 0 bases respectively. The protocol used for the library was the immunoSEQ multiplex PCR assay. As for the original processing: To diagnose cytomegalovirus status from the catalog of TCR beta chain sequences, a statistical classification framework was built. Sourced from immuneACCESS, this table was stored by TCRdb with only in-frame sequences that have V and J called. A share of the clones is absent; for the studies checked, an unresolved V gene accounts for under half, and the remainder has no known explanation. D and trimming come from the DNA, and the V and J calls and clone size come from that table. For this sample there are some 98,000 clones; roughly 87% appear just once. The ten largest account for about 4% of the sample.

Summary of the overall study and its limitations: The study listed approximately 160 TCR beta chains as associated with cytomegalovirus. Most TCR sequences were observed very rarely across donors, whereas some public TCRs were present in many individuals. In a later analysis, TCRs clustered in the first cohort were found to also tend to co-occur in the 110 or so validation repertoires, with approximately 95% of cluster scores above 0. All 120 or so repertoires were used to score co-occurrence in the validation cohort in a later analysis, because that analysis had no HLA typing for the cohort. The classifier was reported to diagnose cytomegalovirus status with high specificity and sensitivity in both the original cohort and the validation cohort. In vitro tests confirmed that three of the cytomegalovirus-associated TCR beta chains recognize cytomegalovirus antigens. According to the authors, the approach could potentially be generalized to other disease states and immunological phenotypes.

Comment on this clone: Its antigen is currently not known. No qualities accompany the bases; no much larger clone lies one base away.

Separate from the approximately 700-subject first cohort, the validation cohort of about 120 subjects was the group to which the donors belonged. The chain links TRBV6-5 with TRBJ1-5; TRBD1 might be the D gene, on 5 matching bases. The clonotype comes from a woman in her twenties or thirties in good health and CMV-seronegative. Material for sequencing was PBMCs. The CDR3 region has the sequence CASSRGVYSNQPQHF. The DNA reads TGTGCCAGCAGTCGGGGGGTGTATAGCAATCAGCCCCAGCATTTT.